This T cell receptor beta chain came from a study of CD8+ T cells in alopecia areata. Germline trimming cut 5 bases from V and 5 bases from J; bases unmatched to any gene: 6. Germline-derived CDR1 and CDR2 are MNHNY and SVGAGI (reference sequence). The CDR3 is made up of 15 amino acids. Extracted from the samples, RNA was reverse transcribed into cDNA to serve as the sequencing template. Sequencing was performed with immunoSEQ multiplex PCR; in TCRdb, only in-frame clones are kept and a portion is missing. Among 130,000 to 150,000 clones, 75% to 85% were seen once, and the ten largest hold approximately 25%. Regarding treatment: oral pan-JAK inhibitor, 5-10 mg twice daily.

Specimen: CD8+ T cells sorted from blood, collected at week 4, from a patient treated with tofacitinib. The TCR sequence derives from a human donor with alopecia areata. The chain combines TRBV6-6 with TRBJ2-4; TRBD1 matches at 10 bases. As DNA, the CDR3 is TGTGCCAGCAGTAAAACCGGGACAGGGGAAAACATTCAGTACTTC. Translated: CASSKTGTGENIQYF.